A single sample is the source of the 23 T cell receptor beta chains below, sequenced in a study of cytomegalovirus exposure and HLA in healthy donors. Primers for the PCR totalled 60 Vbeta and 13 Jbeta. Method: immunoSEQ multiplex PCR; TCRdb's copy keeps in-frame clones and lacks some. Of 95,000 to 110,000 clones in the sample, roughly 72% were seen once. The sample was PBMCs. Receptors were obtained from a man aged 25-45 years in good health and CMV-seronegative.

The CDR3 here is CASSFFGTSYEQYF. The CDR3 DNA reads as TGTGCCAGCAGCTTTTTTGGGACAAGCTACGAGCAGTACTTC. This chain joins TRBV7-8 and TRBJ2-7; TRBD1 might be the D (6 bases). The CDR3 length is 14 residues. Germline V lookup: CDR1 SGHVS, CDR2 FQNEAQ. The germline V and J ends were trimmed by 3 bases and 3 bases, with 12 bases remaining between them.

The genes are TRBV6-5 and TRBJ1-6, with D unresolved. The CDR3 totals 13 residues. V lost 7 bases to trimming and J lost 13 bases, with 17 bases between them. Germline V CDR1 and CDR2: MNHEY, SVGAGI. The CDR3 sequence is CASNKQPLSPLHF. CDR3 nucleotides: TGTGCCAGCAATAAACAGCCCCTCTCTCCCCTCCACTTT.

The V and J genes are TRBV19 and TRBJ1-5; 9 bases align to TRBD1. The germline gives CDR1 LNHDA, CDR2 SQIVND (reference sequence). The J segment lost 4 bases and the V segment lost 3 bases, leaving 7 bases of the junction unmatched. CDR3 length: 16 amino acids. The CDR3 DNA is TGTGCCAGTAGTATGACGGGGACAGGGTCGAATCAGCCCCAGCATTTT. Translation: CASSMTGTGSNQPQHF.

The gene calls are TRBV11-2 and TRBJ2-5, with D perhaps matching TRBD2 (5 bases). With 4 bases removed from V and 2 bases from J, the gap between germline ends came to 8 bases. The germline CDR1 and CDR2 sequences are SGHAT and FQNNGV. The CDR3 has 13 amino acids. The CDR3 DNA follows: TGTGCCAGCAGCTCGGGATCTCAAGAGACCCAGTACTTC. Amino acids: CASSSGSQETQYF.

In nucleotides, the CDR3 is TGCGCCAGCAGCCCCGCTAGCTCGGACTATGGCTACACCTTC. It specifies CASSPASSDYGYTF. This sequence joins TRBV4-1 and TRBJ1-2; D is unclear. Per germline, CDR1 MGHRA and CDR2 YSYEKL. The V end was cut by 4 bases, the J end by 3 bases, with 12 bases between. CDR3 length equals 14 residues.

This clone was seen more than once but under ten times. It is likely a read error, because the conserved phenylalanine at the end of the CDR3 is missing. The chain uses TRBV7-8 and TRBJ1-3; D gene uncertain. Germline V gene data show CDR1 as SGHVS and CDR2 as FQNEAQ. There are 16 residues in the CDR3. Deletions cut 2 bases from V and 4 bases from J, with 15 bases between. This CDR3 reads CASSLLADRPGNTIYS. The CDR3 DNA is TGTGCCAGCAGCTTATTAGCGGACCGCCCGGGAAACACCATATATTCT.

This clone was picked up a small number of times. The chain joins TRBV19 to TRBJ1-2, with 9 bases matching TRBD1. The CDR3 has 14 amino acids. CDR1 and CDR2 from the germline V gene are LNHDA and SQIVND (reference sequence). The V segment lost 3 bases and the J segment 4 bases; nucleotides outside the gene matches: 3. The CDR3 reads CASSIGTGSYGYTF. The CDR3 DNA sequence: TGTGCCAGTAGTATTGGGACAGGGTCCTATGGCTACACCTTC.

This clone was seen only once. The chain couples TRBV5-1 to TRBJ2-7; 8 bases line up with TRBD1. V lost 0 bases to trimming and J lost 7 bases; unmatched junction nucleotides: 3. This CDR3 region has 13 residues. CDR1 is SGHRS, CDR2 YFSETQ, per germline. The CDR3 nucleotides read TGCGCCAGCAGCTTGGGGACAGGGTGGGAGCAGTACTTC. It specifies CASSLGTGWEQYF.

The rearrangement uses TRBV10-3 and TRBJ2-7; 12 bases map to TRBD2. V lost 8 bases to trimming and J lost 4 bases; unmatched junction nucleotides: 9. Germline loops: CDR1 ENHRY, CDR2 SYGVKD. This CDR3 has 15 amino acids. The CDR3 nucleotides are TGTGCCATCGGTAGCTTGACTAGCGGGAGTTACGAGCAGTACTTC. This encodes CAIGSLTSGSYEQYF.

This clone was seen once. V and J are TRBV9 and TRBJ2-3; 12 positions agree with TRBD1. CDR1 SGDLS and CDR2 YYNGEE come from the germline V gene. With V trimmed by 7 bases and J by 6 bases, 6 bases remained unmatched. The CDR3 totals 14 residues. Here the CDR3 DNA reads TGTGCCAGCCAATACGGGACAGGGGGCGATACGCAGTATTTT. Protein product: CASQYGTGGDTQYF. Variable domain in full (rest from reference TRBV9 and TRBJ2-3): DSGVTQTPKHLITATGQRVTLRCSPRSGDLSVYWYQQSLDQGLQFLIQYYNGEERAKGNILERFSAQQFPDLHSELNLSSLELGDSALYFCASQYGTGGDTQYFGPGTRLTVL.

This clone was seen a few times. This sequence joins TRBV7-2 and TRBJ2-7; 9 nucleotides match TRBD1. Germline V CDR1 and CDR2: SGHTA, FQGNSA. This CDR3 has 14 amino acids. J was trimmed by 5 bases and V by 5 bases; bases with no gene match: 7. The CDR3 DNA follows: TGTGCCAGCAGCGCCCAACAGGGGGCCCACGAGCAGTACTTC. Its translation: CASSAQQGAHEQYF.

V is TRBV18 and J is TRBJ1-1, with 7 bases that match TRBD1. V shed 3 bases, J shed 3 bases, and the junction held 4 bases outside the gene matches. Germline assignment: CDR1 KGHSH and CDR2 LQKENI. The CDR3 runs 14 residues. CDR3 protein: CASSPRDRDTEAFF. The CDR3 nucleotides are TGTGCCAGCTCACCTCGGGACAGAGACACTGAAGCTTTCTTT. The variable domain in full, completed from reference TRBV18 and TRBJ1-1, reads NAGVMQNPRHLVRRRGQEARLRCSPMKGHSHVYWYRQLPEEGLKFMVYLQKENIIDESGMPKERFSAEFPKEGPSILRIQQVVRGDSAAYFCASSPRDRDTEAFFGQGTRLTVV.

The chain has TRBV4-1 and TRBJ2-7; a possible D gene is TRBD2 (6 bases). This CDR3 region has 15 residues. Germline values: CDR1 MGHRA, CDR2 YSYEKL. Deletions cut 2 bases from V and 3 bases from J, with 14 bases between. In DNA, the CDR3 is TGCGCCAGCAGCCAAAGGGGTAGCGGAGTCTACGAGCAGTACTTC. It codes for CASSQRGSGVYEQYF.

The chain has TRBV28 and TRBJ2-7; 7 bases map to TRBD2. The V segment lost 10 bases and the J segment 0 bases; nucleotides outside the gene matches: 15. Per the germline V gene, CDR1 is MDHEN and CDR2 is SYDVKM. This CDR3 is built from 16 residues. The CDR3 loop is CATTIWRGKSSYEQYF. The CDR3 nucleotides read TGTGCCACTACAATATGGCGGGGGAAAAGCTCCTACGAGCAGTACTTC.

The chain employs TRBV7-9 and TRBJ2-3; 9 bases align to TRBD1. This CDR3 has 15 residues. The junction had 3 bases not matched to a gene; V was cut back by 3 bases and J by 2 bases. The V gene's germline CDR1 is SEHNR and CDR2 FQNEAQ (reference sequence). CDR3: CASSFRDRDTDTQYF. The CDR3 region has the DNA TGTGCCAGCAGCTTCCGGGACAGGGACACAGATACGCAGTATTTT.

The rearrangement uses TRBV2 and TRBJ2-2; a possible D gene is TRBD2 (5 bases). In germline, CDR1 is SNHLY, CDR2 FYNNEI. This CDR3 has 13 amino acids. The V end was cut by 5 bases, the J end by 5 bases, with 9 bases between. CDR3 sequence reads: CASSSSRTGELFF. DNA of the CDR3: TGTGCCAGCAGTTCTAGCCGGACCGGGGAGCTGTTTTTT. Based on the CDR3 plus reference TRBV2 and TRBJ2-2, the full variable domain is EPEVTQTPSHQVTQMGQEVILRCVPISNHLYFYWYRQILGQKVEFLVSFYNNEISEKSEIFDDQFSVERPDGSNFTLKIRSTKLEDSAMYFCASSSSRTGELFFGEGSRLTVL.

Here the CDR3 reads CASSLVGDSYEQYF. The CDR3 nucleotides are TGCGCCAGCAGCTTGGTTGGAGATTCCTACGAGCAGTACTTC. The chain couples TRBV5-1 to TRBJ2-5; the D is unclear. The J call may not be correct, given that the DNA end is closer to TRBJ2-7. CDR3 length: 14 amino acids. Germline V CDR1 and CDR2: SGHRS, YFSETQ.

About this clone itself: Other nucleotide sequences in the sample specify the same CDR3. This chain joins TRBV27 and TRBJ2-7; a possible D gene is TRBD1 (6 bases). Trimming removed 5 bases at V and 4 bases at J, with 24 bases between. The CDR3 is 17 amino acids. Germline loops: CDR1 MNHEY, CDR2 SMNVEV (reference sequence). CDR3 region: CASSLISAGVEGYEQYF. Here the CDR3 DNA reads TGTGCCAGCAGTCTAATATCCGCAGGGGTTGAGGGATACGAGCAGTACTTC.

The rearrangement joins TRBV9 to TRBJ1-2; 9 nucleotides match TRBD1. The J segment lost 2 bases and the V segment lost 7 bases, leaving 3 bases of the junction unmatched. CDR1 is SGDLS and CDR2 is YYNGEE in the germline V gene. The CDR3 is 13 amino acids. CDR3 in DNA: TGTGCCAGCGCTGACAGGGGGAACTATGGCTACACCTTC. Translation gives CASADRGNYGYTF.

The genes are TRBV27 and TRBJ2-1; a weak D match, TRBD2 (6 bases). The V gene's germline CDR1 is MNHEY and CDR2 SMNVEV (reference sequence). The germline V and J ends were trimmed by 4 bases and 0 bases, with 13 bases remaining between them. This CDR3 is built from 16 residues. CDR3 nucleotides: TGTGCCAGCAGTTCAGCGGAGGGTATCTCCTACAATGAGCAGTTCTTC. Residues: CASSSAEGISYNEQFF.

This chain links TRBV6-1 with TRBJ2-7, with a weak D call TRBD1 (6 bases). The V gene's germline CDR1 is MNHNS and CDR2 SASEGT. The CDR3 sequence is 13 residues long. With 8 bases removed from V and 3 bases from J, the gap between germline ends came to 14 bases. Here the CDR3 DNA reads TGTGCCAGCTGCGACAGGAACCGCTACGAGCAGTACTTC. Protein: CASCDRNRYEQYF.

The V gene is TRBV4-2, the J gene TRBJ2-4, with a possible D match to TRBD1 (5 bases). This CDR3 has 17 residues. CDR1 is LGHNA, CDR2 YNFKEQ, per germline. V was cut by 0 bases and J by 8 bases, with 20 bases left in between. The CDR3 region is CASSQEQGSGLVDIQYF. The CDR3 nucleotides are TGTGCCAGCAGCCAAGAGCAGGGCTCCGGCTTAGTTGACATTCAGTACTTC.

The genes are TRBV10-3 and TRBJ1-1; D gene ambiguous. Germline V gene data show CDR1 as ENHRY and CDR2 as SYGVKD. V lost 3 bases to trimming and J lost 2 bases, with 7 bases between them. CDR3 length: 13 residues. CDR3 DNA sequence: TGTGCCATCAGTGAAGCCTTAAACACTGAAGCTTTCTTT. Translation gives CAISEALNTEAFF.